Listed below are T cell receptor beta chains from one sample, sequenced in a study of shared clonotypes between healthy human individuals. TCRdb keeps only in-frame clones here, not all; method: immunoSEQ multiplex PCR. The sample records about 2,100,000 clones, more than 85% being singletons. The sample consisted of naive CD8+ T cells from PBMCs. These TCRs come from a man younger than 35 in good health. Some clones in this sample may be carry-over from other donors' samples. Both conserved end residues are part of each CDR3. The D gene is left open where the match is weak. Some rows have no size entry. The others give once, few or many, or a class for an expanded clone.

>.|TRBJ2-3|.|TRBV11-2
TGTGCCAGCAGCCTAGTATCCCGGAAGGCTAGCACAGATACGCAGTATTTT
CASSLVSRKASTDTQYF
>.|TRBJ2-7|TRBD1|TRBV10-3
TGTGCCATCGGAAACAGGGGCACTACCGCCTACGAGCAGTACTTC
CAIGNRGTTAYEQYF
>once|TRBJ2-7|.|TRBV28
TGTGCCAGCAGTCCCCGACTCCAGGGGGGCGAGCAGTACTTC
CASSPRLQGGEQYF
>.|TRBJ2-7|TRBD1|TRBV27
TGTGCCAGCAGTTGGGGGACAGCAACCTCCGAGCAGTACTTC
CASSWGTATSEQYF
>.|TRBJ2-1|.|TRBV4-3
TGCGCCAGCAGCCAAAGAGGTGGCAATGAGCAGTTCTTC
CASSQRGGNEQFF
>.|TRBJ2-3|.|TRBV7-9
TGTGCCAGCAGCCGTACGGACAGAGACATCACAGATACGCAGTATTTT
CASSRTDRDITDTQYF
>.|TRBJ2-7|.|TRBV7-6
TGTGCCAGCAGCCCCTCGGGTGACGGGCAAGAGCAGTACTTC
CASSPSGDGQEQYF
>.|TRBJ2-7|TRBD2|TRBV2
TGTGCCAGCAGTGGGGGGACTAGGGCCTACGAGCAGTACTTC
CASSGGTRAYEQYF
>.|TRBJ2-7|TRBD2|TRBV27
TGTGCCAGCAGTCCCCAGACTAGCGGGCCCTCCTACGAGCAGTACTTC
CASSPQTSGPSYEQYF
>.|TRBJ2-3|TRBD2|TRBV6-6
TGTGCCAGCAGTCCTAGACTAGCGGGAGGGCCAAATACGCAGTATTTT
CASSPRLAGGPNTQYF
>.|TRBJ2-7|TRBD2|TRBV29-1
TGCAGCGTTGAAGGTGGTAGCGGGTCCTACGAGCAGTACTTC
CSVEGGSGSYEQYF
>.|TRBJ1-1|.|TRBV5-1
TGCGCCAGCTGGGATACAGTGAACACTGAAGCTTTCTTT
CASWDTVNTEAFF
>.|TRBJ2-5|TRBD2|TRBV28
TGTGCCAGCAACGGACTAGCGGTGAGGGGAGAGACCCAGTACTTC
CASNGLAVRGETQYF
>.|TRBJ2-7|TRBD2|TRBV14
TGTGCCAGCAGCCTTCTTCTAGCGGGCGAGCAGTACTTC
CASSLLLAGEQYF
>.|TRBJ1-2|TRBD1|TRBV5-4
TGTGCCAGCAGCTTGGTGACAGGGGGTACTGGCTACACCTTC
CASSLVTGGTGYTF
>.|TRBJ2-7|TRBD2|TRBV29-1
TGCAGCGTCCAAATAGCGGGATTGATCTACGAGCAGTACTTC
CSVQIAGLIYEQYF
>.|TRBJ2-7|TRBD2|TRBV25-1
TGTGCCAGCAGAACTAGCGGGAGGGTTGTCAGCGAGCAGTACTTC
CASRTSGRVVSEQYF
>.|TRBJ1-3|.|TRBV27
TGTGCCAGTTCCTCAATAGGACTTGGAAACACCATATATTTT
CASSSIGLGNTIYF
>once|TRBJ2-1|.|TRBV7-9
TGTGCCAGCAGCTTAGAGAGGGTGGGGATCCATGAGCAGTTCTTC
CASSLERVGIHEQFF
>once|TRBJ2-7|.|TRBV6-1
TGTGCCAGCAGTGGGACCTACGAGCAGTACTTC
CASSGTYEQYF
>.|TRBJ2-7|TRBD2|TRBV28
TGTGCCAGCAGTTCACCCCGGGAGGTCAGCTCCTACGAGCAGTACTTC
CASSSPREVSSYEQYF
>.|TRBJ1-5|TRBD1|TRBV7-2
TGTGCCAGCAGCTTACGGACAGGCCCCTATAGCAATCAGCCCCAGCATTTT
CASSLRTGPYSNQPQHF
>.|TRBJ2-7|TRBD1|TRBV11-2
TGTGCCAGCAGCTTAGCTGGGGACAGCTACGAGCAGTACTTC
CASSLAGDSYEQYF
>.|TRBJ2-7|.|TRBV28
TGTGCCAGCACCGACGCTTCCTCCTACGAGCAGTACTTC
CASTDASSYEQYF
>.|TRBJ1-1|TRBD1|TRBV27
TGTGCCACCTCACAGGGGGCATACCCGAACACTGAAGCTTTCTTT
CATSQGAYPNTEAFF
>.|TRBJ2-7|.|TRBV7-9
TGTGCCAGCCGGGCCAGCGGAATCTACGAGCAGTACTTC
CASRASGIYEQYF
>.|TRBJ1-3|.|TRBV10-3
TGTGCCATCAGAGAATTTCGACGGGACTCTGGAAACACCATATATTTT
CAIREFRRDSGNTIYF
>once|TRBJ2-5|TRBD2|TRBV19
TGTGCCAGTAGTATTGATAGACTAGCGTCTCAAGAGACCCAGTACTTC
CASSIDRLASQETQYF
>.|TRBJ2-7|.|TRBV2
TGTGCCAGCACTCCGCCCGGACAACCCCCGGAGCAGTACTTC
CASTPPGQPPEQYF
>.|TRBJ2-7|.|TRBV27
TGTGCCAGCAGAAACTCCTTAGGGTACGAGCAGTACTTC
CASRNSLGYEQYF
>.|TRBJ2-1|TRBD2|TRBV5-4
TGTGCCAGCAGCGGGGGACTAGTTGTCGATGAGCAGTTCTTC
CASSGGLVVDEQFF